This TCR beta chain was recorded in a study of blood T cell repertoires in COVID-19. The wider study: Acute-phase and convalescent COVID-19 samples originated in the United States, Italy and Spain. T cells, B-cell-depleted T cells, or PBMCs provided the cDNA or gDNA that served as material.

Concerning this clone: Germline is not matched at one junction end, which may reflect a read error.

Authors' processing steps: Nucleated cell number was recorded as an estimate derived from reference gene primer amplification. Some clones are missing from TCRdb's copy, which holds only in-frame ones; the method was immunoSEQ multiplex PCR. Clone size and the V and J calls come from that table; the DNA yielded D and trimming. Of tens of thousands of clones listed, roughly 87% are singletons. Germline CDR1 reads SNHLY; CDR2 reads FYNNEI. The CDR3 runs 13 residues. The genes are TRBV2 and TRBJ1-2, with 7 nucleotides matching TRBD1. Sequenced sample: peripheral blood. This sequence originates from an elderly woman with acute or convalescent COVID-19. CDR3 protein: CASSGSRDSRALF. CDR3 in DNA: TGTGCCAGCAGTGGATCTAGGGACAGCCGTGCACTCTTC.